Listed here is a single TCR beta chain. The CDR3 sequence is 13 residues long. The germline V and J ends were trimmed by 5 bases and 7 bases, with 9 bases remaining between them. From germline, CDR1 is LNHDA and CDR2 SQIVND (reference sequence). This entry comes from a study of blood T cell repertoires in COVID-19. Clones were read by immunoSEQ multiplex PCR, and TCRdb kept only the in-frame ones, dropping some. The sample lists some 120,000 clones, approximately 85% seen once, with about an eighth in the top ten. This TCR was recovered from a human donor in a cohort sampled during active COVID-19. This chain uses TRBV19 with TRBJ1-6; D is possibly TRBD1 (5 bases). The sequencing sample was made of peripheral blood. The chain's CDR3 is CASSWGGNSPLHF. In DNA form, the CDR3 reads TGTGCCAGTAGTTGGGGGGGAAATTCACCCCTCCACTTT.